The 21 T cell receptor beta chains presented below share a single source sample, sequenced in a study of cytomegalovirus exposure and HLA in healthy donors. It was with 60 Vbeta and 13 Jbeta primers that the PCR ran. This table comes from immunoSEQ multiplex PCR, and its TCRdb copy is limited to in-frame clones, with some not included. The sample carries approximately 32,000 clones, roughly 82% recorded once. Sequenced input: PBMCs. The receptor set was obtained from a woman under 30 in good health and CMV-seronegative.

This clone was observed a handful of times. The CDR3 sequence is CASSFGGREYNEQFF. The CDR3 DNA reads TGTGCCAGCAGTTTCGGGGGGAGGGAGTACAATGAGCAGTTCTTC. This sequence joins TRBV28 and TRBJ2-1, with TRBD2 identical over 7 bases. Losses at the gene ends were 3 bases for V and 4 bases for J; bases not matched to a gene: 6. Germline V CDR1 and CDR2: MDHEN, SYDVKM. CDR3 size: 15 residues.

The chain recombines TRBV6-5 with TRBJ1-6, with D unresolved. Looked up from germline, CDR1 is MNHEY and CDR2 is SVGAGI. Between the trimmed V and J ends, which lost 5 bases and 6 bases, there was a span of 14 bases. This CDR3 is 15 amino acids long. The CDR3 protein is CASSKTPFANSPLHF. In nucleotides, the CDR3 is TGTGCCAGCAGTAAAACACCCTTCGCTAATTCACCCCTCCACTTT.

The chain combines TRBV11-1 with TRBJ2-1; TRBD1 matches 7 bases. With 7 bases clipped from V and 0 bases from J, the junction kept 9 bases outside the gene matches. CDR3 size: 16 residues. From germline, CDR1 is SGHAT and CDR2 FQDESV (reference sequence). CDR3 in amino acids: CASIDRTGSSYNEQFF. The CDR3 DNA sequence: TGTGCCAGCATCGACAGGACAGGAAGCTCCTACAATGAGCAGTTCTTC.

V gene TRBV7-2 combines with J gene TRBJ2-7, with TRBD1 matching 10 bases. The CDR3 length is 15 residues. Germline V lookup: CDR1 SGHTA, CDR2 FQGNSA. V lost 3 bases and J lost 2; bases outside the gene matches: 4. CDR3 DNA sequence: TGTGCCAGCAGCTTTGCCGGGACAGGGGCCTACGAGCAGTACTTC. Translation: CASSFAGTGAYEQYF.

V gene TRBV9 combines with J gene TRBJ2-5; the D gene is possibly TRBD2 (6 bases). The length of the CDR3 is 18 residues. The V and J ends lost 0 bases and 4 bases respectively, with 22 bases between them. Germline CDR1 and CDR2: SGDLS and YYNGEE. The CDR3 nucleotides read TGTGCCAGCAGCGTAGGTGGCCTAGGACTATCCGCGGGAGAGACCCAGTACTTC. Amino acid sequence: CASSVGGLGLSAGETQYF.

The chain joins TRBV10-3 to TRBJ1-1; maybe TRBD1 (5 bases). CDR3 length equals 11 residues. CDR1 and CDR2 from the germline V gene are ENHRY and SYGVKD. V dropped 8 bases and J dropped 4 bases, with 8 bases sitting between them. As DNA, the CDR3 is TGTGCCATCGGGGGGGGCACTGAAGCTTTCTTT. Translating gives CAIGGGTEAFF.

The chain combines TRBV7-9 with TRBJ2-1; 14 bases are shared with TRBD2. The CDR3 covers 18 residues. Germline CDR1 reads SEHNR; CDR2 reads FQNEAQ (reference sequence). J gave up 0 bases and V 5 bases, and 6 bases lay outside the gene matches. The CDR3 protein is CASSPRLAGGISYNEQFF. CDR3 sequence (DNA): TGTGCCAGCAGCCCGCGACTAGCGGGAGGGATCTCCTACAATGAGCAGTTCTTC.

This chain connects TRBV7-2 to TRBJ2-3, with TRBD2 matching 16 bases. Looked up from germline, CDR1 is SGHTA and CDR2 is FQGNSA. The CDR3 runs 17 residues. V dropped 5 bases and J dropped 2; count of bases not matched to a gene: 4. The CDR3 sequence: CASSPGLAGGFTDTQYF. In nucleotides, the CDR3 is TGTGCCAGCAGCCCGGGACTAGCGGGGGGGTTCACAGATACGCAGTATTTT.

This chain links TRBV6-1 with TRBJ2-2; 7 bases are shared with TRBD2. The V gene end was trimmed by 6 bases and the J gene end by 0 bases; junction bases not matched to a gene: 7. CDR1 and CDR2 from the germline V gene are MNHNS and SASEGT. The CDR3 runs 16 residues. The CDR3 DNA reads as TGTGCCAGCAGAGAAATAGCGGGTGCGAACACCGGGGAGCTGTTTTTT. It encodes CASREIAGANTGELFF.

The V and J genes are TRBV9 and TRBJ1-6, with D perhaps matching TRBD1 (5 bases). The CDR3 runs to 16 residues. V was trimmed by 0 bases and J by 8 bases, leaving 15 bases between them. The germline CDR1 and CDR2 sequences are SGDLS and YYNGEE. The CDR3 nucleotides are TGTGCCAGCAGCGTAGATTGGGGGGGTGCCGATTCACCCCTCCACTTT. It yields the protein CASSVDWGGADSPLHF.

V gene TRBV29-1 combines with J gene TRBJ1-1; TRBD1 matches at 9 bases. The CDR3 runs 13 residues. V lost 8 bases to trimming and J lost 3 bases; unmatched junction nucleotides: 7. The germline V gene encodes CDR1 SQVTM and CDR2 ANQGSEA. CDR3 region: CSSTGGADTEAFF. The CDR3 DNA follows: TGCAGCTCAACAGGGGGCGCAGACACTGAAGCTTTCTTT.

With respect to this clone: One end of the junction fails to match germline, which may point to a read error. This chain joins TRBV14 and TRBJ1-5; the match to TRBD1 covers 9 bases. Per the germline V gene, CDR1 is SGHDN and CDR2 is FVKESK. CDR3 length: 13 residues. CDR3 nucleotides: TGTGCCAGCAGCAAGTACAGGGGGCAGCCCCAGAATTTT. Protein product: CASSKYRGQPQNF. The full variable domain, with the rest looked up from reference TRBV14 and TRBJ1-5, is EAGVTQFPSHSVIEKGQTVTLRCDPISGHDNLYWYRRVMGKEIKFLLHFVKESKQDESGMPNNRFLAERTGGTYSTLKVQPAELEDSGVYFCASSKYRGQPQNFGDGTRLSIL.

The V call is TRBV27, the J call TRBJ2-1, with 12 bases aligning to TRBD2. Germline CDR1 reads MNHEY; CDR2 reads SMNVEV (reference sequence). The CDR3 runs to 16 residues. The ends lost 5 bases at V and 9 bases at J; junction bases unmatched: 11. The CDR3 loop reads CASSTRTSGIGGEQFF. Here the CDR3 DNA reads TGTGCCAGCAGTACCCGGACTAGCGGGATCGGGGGTGAGCAGTTCTTC.

This clone has just a few counts. The chain employs TRBV7-2 and TRBJ2-7; 10 nucleotides align to TRBD2. CDR3 size: 15 residues. CDR1 is SGHTA and CDR2 is FQGNSA in the germline V gene. Germline trimming cut 1 base from V and 4 bases from J; bases unmatched to any gene: 4. CDR3 nucleotides: TGTGCCAGCAGCTTAGTGAGCGGGGGGGCTTACGAGCAGTACTTC. This translates into CASSLVSGGAYEQYF.

This chain's CDR3 is CASRETGDTNGYTF. Here the CDR3 DNA reads TGTGCCAGCAGGGAGACAGGGGATACCAATGGCTACACCTTC. The genes are TRBV28 and TRBJ1-2, with 8 bases lining up with TRBD1. The CDR3 runs 14 residues. Germline CDR1 reads MDHEN; CDR2 reads SYDVKM. Losses at the gene ends were 6 bases for V and 6 bases for J; bases not matched to a gene: 9.

V and J are TRBV4-3 and TRBJ2-7; D remains unclear. CDR1 and CDR2 from the germline V gene are LGHNA and YSLEER. The CDR3 has 14 amino acids. V was pared by 0 bases and J by 4 bases, with 10 bases between. The DNA for the CDR3 is TGCGCCAGCAGCCAAGATTACGGCGGTTACGAGCAGTACTTC. Amino acids: CASSQDYGGYEQYF.

The chain carries TRBV5-1 and TRBJ1-2; D gene unclear. Trimming removed 0 bases at V and 3 bases at J, with 12 bases between. Germline values: CDR1 SGHRS, CDR2 YFSETQ. The CDR3 spans 15 residues. CDR3 sequence (DNA): TGCGCCAGCAGCTTGGCCGCGGGTAACGACTATGGCTACACCTTC. Protein sequence: CASSLAAGNDYGYTF.

This chain links TRBV7-2 with TRBJ2-1; 9 bases fit TRBD2. The V segment lost 5 bases and the J segment 3 bases; nucleotides outside the gene matches: 5. There are 15 residues in the CDR3. From germline, CDR1 is SGHTA and CDR2 FQGNSA. The CDR3 is CASSLTSGLYNEQFF. CDR3 DNA: TGTGCCAGCAGCCTCACTAGCGGGCTCTACAATGAGCAGTTCTTC.

The chain links TRBV27 to TRBJ2-7; the D is unclear. This CDR3 has 13 amino acids. Germline CDR1 is MNHEY and CDR2 is SMNVEV (reference sequence). Trimming cost V 0 bases and J 3 bases, with 6 bases left between them. CDR3 protein: CASSLSPNYEQYF. CDR3 bases: TGTGCCAGCAGTTTATCCCCCAACTACGAGCAGTACTTC.

V is TRBV28 and J is TRBJ2-7; 9 bases are shared with TRBD1. The V segment lost 4 bases and the J segment 4 bases; nucleotides outside the gene matches: 2. The germline CDR1 and CDR2 sequences are MDHEN and SYDVKM. The CDR3 runs to 13 residues. The CDR3 nucleotides are TGTGCCAGCAGTTCGGGACAGGGATACGAGCAGTACTTC. It translates to CASSSGQGYEQYF.

This sequence joins TRBV7-9 and TRBJ1-6; D perhaps matches TRBD1 (6 bases). V gave up 5 bases and J gave up 8 bases, with 22 bases separating them. Germline V CDR1 and CDR2: SEHNR, FQNEAQ (reference sequence). The CDR3 runs to 17 residues. CDR3 sequence (DNA): TGTGCCAGCAGCCCCACCCTTTTGACAGGCTGGCATTCACCCCTCCACTTT. Translating gives CASSPTLLTGWHSPLHF.